This T cell receptor (beta chain) originates from a study of T cell changes during pregnancy in multiple sclerosis. Libraries were prepared by immunoSEQ multiplex PCR; TCRdb keeps only in-frame clonotypes and omits some of them. The repertoire has about 47,000 clones, approximately 90% of them found once; the top ten carry more than 7.5%. The CDR3 extends over 14 amino acids. V lost 7 bases to trimming and J lost 7 bases, with 17 bases between them. Germline CDR1 is MNHEY and CDR2 is SVGAGI. Sequencing was performed on CD8+ T cells from peripheral blood mononuclear cells, taken in the second trimester of pregnancy. The clonotype originates from a female donor with multiple sclerosis, enrolled in a pregnancy study. V is TRBV6-5 and J is TRBJ1-5; tentatively, D is TRBD1 (5 bases). The CDR3 spells CASTSFLGGQPQHF. The CDR3, as DNA: TGTGCCAGCACCTCCTTCTTGGGGGGACAGCCCCAGCATTTT.